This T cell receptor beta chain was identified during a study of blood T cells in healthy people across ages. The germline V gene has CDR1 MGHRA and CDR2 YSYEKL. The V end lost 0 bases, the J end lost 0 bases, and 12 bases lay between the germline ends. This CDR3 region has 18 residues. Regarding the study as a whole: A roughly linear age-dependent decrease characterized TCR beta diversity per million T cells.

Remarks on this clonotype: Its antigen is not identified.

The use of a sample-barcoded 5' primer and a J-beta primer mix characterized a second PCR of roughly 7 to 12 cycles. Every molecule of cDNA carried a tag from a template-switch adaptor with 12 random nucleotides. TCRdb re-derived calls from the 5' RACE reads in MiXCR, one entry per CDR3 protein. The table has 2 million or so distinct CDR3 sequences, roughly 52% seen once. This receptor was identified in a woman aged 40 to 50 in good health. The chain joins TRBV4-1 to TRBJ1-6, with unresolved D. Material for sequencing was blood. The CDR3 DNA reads TGCGCCAGCAGCCAAGATAAAGGCATAAGCTCCTATAATTCACCCCTCCACTTT. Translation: CASSQDKGISSYNSPLHF.